Listed below are T cell receptor beta chains from one sample, sequenced in a study of low-dose radiotherapy and immunotherapy resistance in tumors. TCRdb independently ran MiXCR on the reads; one entry per CDR3 protein. Of about 84,000 distinct CDR3 sequences in the sample, around a sixth were seen once. This material consisted of PBMCs, taken after low-dose radiotherapy plus immunotherapy. The origin of the receptors is a male donor with prostate cancer. The CDR3 runs from the conserved cysteine through the conserved F or W. The D gene is left open where the match is weak. Size is omitted from some rows. Given values are once, few, many or a class for expanded clones.

-,-,TRBJ2-6,TRBV12-3/TRBV12-4,TGTGCCAGCAGTTTATCAGGGCCTGGGGCCAACGTCCTGACTTTC,CASSLSGPGANVLTF
many,-,TRBJ2-2,TRBV4-2,TGTGCCAGCAGCCAGGGTTACACCGGGGAGCTGTTTTTT,CASSQGYTGELFF
many,TRBD1,TRBJ2-2,TRBV29-1,TGCAGCGTTGATCAAGGGGGCGCCGGGGAGCTGTTTTTT,CSVDQGGAGELFF
-,-,TRBJ2-3,TRBV6-2/TRBV6-3,TGTGCCAGCATGGAGGAGGGACGATACACAGATACGCAGTATTTT,CASMEEGRYTDTQYF
many,-,TRBJ2-5,TRBV27,TGTGCCAGCAGTCACCAAGAGACCCAGTACTTC,CASSHQETQYF
-,TRBD2,TRBJ2-7,TRBV28,TGTGCCAGCAGGAATAGCGGGGGCTCCTACGAGCAGTACTTC,CASRNSGGSYEQYF
many,-,TRBJ1-2,TRBV7-2,TGTGCCAGCAGCTTACGAAAGGGAACTTCCTATGGCTACACCTTC,CASSLRKGTSYGYTF
many,TRBD1,TRBJ2-1,TRBV20-1,TGCAGTGCCACGGGACAGGGGGCCTACAATGAGCAGTTCTTC,CSATGQGAYNEQFF
many,-,TRBJ2-3,TRBV24-1,TGTGCCACCAGTGAAACGGGGAGAGCAGATACGCAGTATTTT,CATSETGRADTQYF
many,TRBD2,TRBJ2-4,TRBV6-5,TGTGCCAGCAGTTACTCTGGGACGGGGGGGCTAGCCAAAAACATTCAGTACTTC,CASSYSGTGGLAKNIQYF
few,TRBD2,TRBJ2-1,TRBV20-1,TGCAGTGCGATAGACGGGGACTATGGGCACAATGAGCAGTTCTTC,CSAIDGDYGHNEQFF
many,-,TRBJ1-5,TRBV2,TGTGCCAGCAGTGAAGCGCTTCCGTTTTGGGAGAGGGTAAGGGGGTATAGCAATCAGCCCCAGCATTTT,CASSEALPFWERVRGYSNQPQHF
many,-,TRBJ2-7,TRBV14,TGTGCCAGCAGCCAAGAGGCGGGACCAGCCTACGAGCAGTACTTC,CASSQEAGPAYEQYF
many,-,TRBJ2-6,TRBV19,TGTGCCAGTAGTATGGGTGGCAACCCCTCTGGGGCCAACGTCCTGACTTTC,CASSMGGNPSGANVLTF
many,TRBD2,TRBJ2-7,TRBV28,TGTGCCAGCAGCACTCCTAGCGGTTACTACGAGCAGTACTTC,CASSTPSGYYEQYF
many,TRBD1,TRBJ2-7,TRBV7-9,TGTGCCAGCAGCGCCCGGGACAGGGGCTACGAGCAGTACTTC,CASSARDRGYEQYF
many,-,TRBJ2-5,TRBV29-1,TGCAGCGTTGATAACGCCCAGGGGACCCAGTACTTC,CSVDNAQGTQYF
many,TRBD2,TRBJ2-3,TRBV7-2,TGTGCCAGCAGCTTAGTGGGGGGGGGTATCACAGATACGCAGTATTTT,CASSLVGGGITDTQYF
-,TRBD1,TRBJ2-1,TRBV6-2/TRBV6-3,TGTGCCAGCAGTACTACCGGGACAGGGGATTACAATGAGCAGTTCTTC,CASSTTGTGDYNEQFF
many,-,TRBJ1-5,TRBV19,TGTGCCAGTAGTAGGGGGCAGCCGCCCCAGCCCCAGCATTTT,CASSRGQPPQPQHF
-,-,TRBJ2-2,TRBV18,TGTGCCAGCTCACCAGAAGACAGACTTAACACCGGGGAGCTGTTTTTT,CASSPEDRLNTGELFF
-,-,TRBJ2-5,TRBV21-1,TGTGCCAGCAGCAAAGGGGGGATAGCGGGTGAGACCCAGTACTTC,CASSKGGIAGETQYF
many,-,TRBJ2-1,TRBV2,TGTGCCAGCCCAGAGGATCAAGGGGCGAATGAGCAGTTCTTC,CASPEDQGANEQFF
many,-,TRBJ2-7,TRBV5-6,TGTGCCAGCAGCTTAAAAGGCGGATCCTACGAGCAGTACTTC,CASSLKGGSYEQYF
many,-,TRBJ2-3,TRBV6-2/TRBV6-3,TGTGCCAGCAGTTACTCGATCAGCAGGGGAACAGATACGCAGTATTTT,CASSYSISRGTDTQYF
many,TRBD1,TRBJ1-1,TRBV29-1,TGCAGCGTTGTACCGGGACAGATGAACACTGAAGCTTTCTTT,CSVVPGQMNTEAFF
-,-,TRBJ1-5,TRBV3-1,TGTGCCAGCAGCCAATGGGGGAATCAGCCCCAGCATTTT,CASSQWGNQPQHF